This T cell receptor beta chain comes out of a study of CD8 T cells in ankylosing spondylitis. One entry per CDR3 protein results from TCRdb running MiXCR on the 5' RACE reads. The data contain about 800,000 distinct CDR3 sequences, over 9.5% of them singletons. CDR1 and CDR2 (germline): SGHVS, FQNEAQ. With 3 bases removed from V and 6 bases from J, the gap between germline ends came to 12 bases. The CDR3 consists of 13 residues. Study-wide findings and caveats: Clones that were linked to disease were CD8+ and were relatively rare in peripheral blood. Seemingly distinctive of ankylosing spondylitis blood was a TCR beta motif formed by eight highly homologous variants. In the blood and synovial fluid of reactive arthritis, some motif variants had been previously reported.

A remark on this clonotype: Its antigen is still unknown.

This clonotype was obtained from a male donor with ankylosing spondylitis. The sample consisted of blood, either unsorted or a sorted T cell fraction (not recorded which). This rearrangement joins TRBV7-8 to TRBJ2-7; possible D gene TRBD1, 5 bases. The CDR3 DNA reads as TGTGCCAGCAGCTTCTGGGGCATGGGCGAGCAGTACTTC. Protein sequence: CASSFWGMGEQYF. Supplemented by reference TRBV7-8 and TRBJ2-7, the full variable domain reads GAGVSQSPRYKVAKRGQDVALRCDPISGHVSLFWYQQALGQGPEFLTYFQNEAQLDKSGLPSDRFFAERPEGSVSTLKIQRTQQEDSAVYLCASSFWGMGEQYFGPGTRLTVT.